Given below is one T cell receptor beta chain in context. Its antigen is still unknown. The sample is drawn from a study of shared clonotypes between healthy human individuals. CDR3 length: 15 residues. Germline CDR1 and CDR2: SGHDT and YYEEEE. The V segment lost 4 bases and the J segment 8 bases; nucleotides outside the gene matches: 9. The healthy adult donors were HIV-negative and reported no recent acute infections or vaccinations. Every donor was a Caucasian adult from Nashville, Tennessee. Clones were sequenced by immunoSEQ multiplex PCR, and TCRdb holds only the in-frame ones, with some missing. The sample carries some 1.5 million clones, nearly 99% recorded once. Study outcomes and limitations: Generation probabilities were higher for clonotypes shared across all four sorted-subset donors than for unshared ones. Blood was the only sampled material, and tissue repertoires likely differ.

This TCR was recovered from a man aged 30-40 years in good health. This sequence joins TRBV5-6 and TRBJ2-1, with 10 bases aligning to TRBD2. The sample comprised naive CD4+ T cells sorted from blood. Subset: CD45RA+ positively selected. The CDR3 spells CASSPPGTSVHEQFF. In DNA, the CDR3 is TGTGCCAGCAGCCCACCGGGGACTAGCGTCCATGAGCAGTTCTTC.